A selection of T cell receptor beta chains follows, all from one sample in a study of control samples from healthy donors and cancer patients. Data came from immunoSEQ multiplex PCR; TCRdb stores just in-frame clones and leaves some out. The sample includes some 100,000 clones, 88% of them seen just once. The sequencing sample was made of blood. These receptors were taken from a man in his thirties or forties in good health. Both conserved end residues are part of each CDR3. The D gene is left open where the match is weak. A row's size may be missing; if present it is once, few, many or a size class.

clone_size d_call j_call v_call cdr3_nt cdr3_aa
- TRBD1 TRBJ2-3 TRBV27 TGTGCCAGCAGTTTACCGACAGGGGGCTTGTCAGATACGCAGTATTTT CASSLPTGGLSDTQYF
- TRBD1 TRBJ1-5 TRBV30 TGTGCCTGGAGTGCCGGACAGGGAGGCCAGCCCCAGCATTTT CAWSAGQGGQPQHF
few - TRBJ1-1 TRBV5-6 TGTGCCAGCAGCTTGCCGGACGGGAGCACTGAAGCTTTCTTT CASSLPDGSTEAFF
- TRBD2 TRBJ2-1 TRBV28 TGTGCCAGCAGGACAGCGGGAGGCTCCTACAATGAGCAGTTCTTC CASRTAGGSYNEQFF
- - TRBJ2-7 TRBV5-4 TGTGCCAGCAGCTTGGTCTCGGGGGAAACATCTTCCTACGAGCAGTACTTC CASSLVSGETSSYEQYF
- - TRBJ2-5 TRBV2 TGTGCCAGCAGTTGGAGGAGGGAGACCCAGTACTTC CASSWRRETQYF
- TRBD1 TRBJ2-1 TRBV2 TGTGCCAGCAGCGGGACAGCAGGGTTGAGCTCCTACAATGAGCAGTTCTTC CASSGTAGLSSYNEQFF
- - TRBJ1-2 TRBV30 TGTGCCTGGAGTGTAGTATCAGCTAACTATGGCTACACCTTC CAWSVVSANYGYTF
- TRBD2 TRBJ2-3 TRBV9 TGTGCCAGCGGGACTAGCATTCGCACAGATACGCAGTATTTT CASGTSIRTDTQYF
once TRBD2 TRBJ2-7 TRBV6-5 TGTGCCAGCAGTCGGGGACCCTCCGGGGGGGACGAGCAGTACTTC CASSRGPSGGDEQYF
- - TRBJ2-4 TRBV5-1 TGCGCCAGCAGCTTGGAGTCTGGCGGCCTGGCCAAAAACATTCAGTACTTC CASSLESGGLAKNIQYF
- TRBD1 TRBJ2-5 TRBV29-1 TGCAGCGTTGAAGCTTTTGCGACAGGGGGAGAGACCCAGTACTTC CSVEAFATGGETQYF
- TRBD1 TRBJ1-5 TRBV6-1 TGTGCCAGCAGTGAACTGGGACAGGGCGATCAGCCCCAGCATTTT CASSELGQGDQPQHF
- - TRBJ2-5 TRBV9 TGTGCCAGCGCAGAGGAAGGAGAGGGAGAGACCCAGTACTTC CASAEEGEGETQYF
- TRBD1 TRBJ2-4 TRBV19 TGTGCCAGTAGTACCCCGGGACAGGGAAACATTCAGTACTTC CASSTPGQGNIQYF
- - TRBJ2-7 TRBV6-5 TGTGCCGGGGCCTCAGGGGCCTACGAGCAGTACTTC CAGASGAYEQYF
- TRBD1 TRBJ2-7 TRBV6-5 TGTGCCAGCGATAGACAGGGTCCCGTAAGACACGAGCAGTACTTC CASDRQGPVRHEQYF
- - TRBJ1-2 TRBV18 TGTGCCAGCTCACCACGGGACCCCGGGGAGGGGAGTGGCTACACCTTC CASSPRDPGEGSGYTF
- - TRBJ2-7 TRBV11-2 TGTGCCAGCAGCTTAAGGTCTAGCTTAACCTTTTCCTACGAGCAGTACTTC CASSLRSSLTFSYEQYF
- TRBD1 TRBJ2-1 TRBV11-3 TGTGCCAGCAGCCCCGGGACAGGGGTAGACAATGAGCAGTTCTTC CASSPGTGVDNEQFF
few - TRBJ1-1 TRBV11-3 TGTGCCAGCAGCTACGGGGAAGGGGTCACTGAAGCTTTCTTT CASSYGEGVTEAFF
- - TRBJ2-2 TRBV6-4 TGTGCCAGCAGTGACCGGGGAGACACCGGGGAGCTGTTTTTT CASSDRGDTGELFF
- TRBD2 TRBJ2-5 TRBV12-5 TGTGCTAGTGGTCTAAGAGGGACTAGCGGGAGCTCCCAAGAGACCCAGTACTTC CASGLRGTSGSSQETQYF
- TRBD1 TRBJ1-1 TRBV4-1 TGCGCCAGCAGCCAAGGGGCAGGGGGCCGTCGGACTGAAGCTTTCTTT CASSQGAGGRRTEAFF
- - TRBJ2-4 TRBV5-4 TGTGCCAGCAGCTTGGGGGGGTTGGCCAAAAACATTCAGTACTTC CASSLGGLAKNIQYF
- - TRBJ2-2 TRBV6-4 TGTGCCAGCAGTGACTCTGAAATGTCTAGCACCGGGGAGCTGTTTTTT CASSDSEMSSTGELFF
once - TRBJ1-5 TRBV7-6 TGTGCCAGCAGCCCCAACGGGGGCAATCAGCCCCAGCATTTT CASSPNGGNQPQHF
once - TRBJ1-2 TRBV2 TGTGCCAGCAGTGGGGACGGCTCCTACTATGGCTACACCTTC CASSGDGSYYGYTF
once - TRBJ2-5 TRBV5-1 TGCGCCAGCAGCTCCCTGGGCAGGGAAGAGACCCAGTACTTC CASSSLGREETQYF
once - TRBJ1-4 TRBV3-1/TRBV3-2 TGTGCCAGCAGCCAGGACATCTCTAATGAAAAACTGTTTTTT CASSQDISNEKLFF
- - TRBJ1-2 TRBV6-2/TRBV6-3 TGTGCCAGCAGTTATGCGGGTAACTATGGCTACACCTTC CASSYAGNYGYTF
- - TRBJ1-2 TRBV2 TGTGCCAGCAGGGAGGGGGGTTGGAACTATGGCTACACCTTC CASREGGWNYGYTF
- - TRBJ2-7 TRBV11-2 TGTGCCAGCAGCTTAGGACTCTACTCCTACGAGCAGTACTTC CASSLGLYSYEQYF
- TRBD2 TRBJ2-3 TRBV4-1 TGCGCCAGCGGGACTATCGGTACGCAGTATTTT CASGTIGTQYF
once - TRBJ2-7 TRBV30 TGTGCCTGGAATAACGTGGTAGGGACCATTGACGAGCAGTACTTC CAWNNVVGTIDEQYF
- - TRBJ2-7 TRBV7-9 TGTGCCAGCAGCCCACTAGCCTACGAGCAGTACTTC CASSPLAYEQYF
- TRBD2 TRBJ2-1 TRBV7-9 TGTGCCAGCAGCTTAGCGCGGGCTAGCGGGCGTTCGAACAATGAGCAGTTCTTC CASSLARASGRSNNEQFF
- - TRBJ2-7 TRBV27 TGTGCCAGCAGATATCGAGAAGTGGGGGAGCAGTACTTC CASRYREVGEQYF
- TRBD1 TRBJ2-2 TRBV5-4 TGTGCCAGCAGCGGCCCGACAGGGTTCAACACCGGGGAGCTGTTTTTT CASSGPTGFNTGELFF
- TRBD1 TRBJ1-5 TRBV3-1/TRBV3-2 TGTGCCAGCAGCCACCGGACAGGGAAGGCCCCTTCTAGCAATCAGCCCCAGCATTTT CASSHRTGKAPSSNQPQHF